A selection of T cell receptor beta chains follows, all from one sample in a study of beta chain features in type 1 diabetes. The method was immunoSEQ multiplex PCR; TCRdb's version includes in-frame clones alone and lacks a portion of them. This sample has roughly 450,000 clones, with over 11% found just once. The material sequenced was naive CD4+ T cells from blood. Receptors were obtained from a man aged 25 to 40 in good health. CDR3s include the opening cysteine and the closing phenylalanine or tryptophan. Fields, in order: CDR3 DNA, CDR3 protein, J gene, clone size, V gene, D gene. A D gene is named only where the DNA matches it firmly. Size tells how often a clone was seen (once, few, many) or the class of an expanded clone, and some rows leave it out.

TGTGCCAGCAGTGATTGGGGCGCCAATGGCTACACCTTC | CASSDWGANGYTF | TRBJ1-2 | few | TRBV25-1 | .
TGTGCCTGGTCTGGCGTGACGGGCACTGAAGCTTTCTTT | CAWSGVTGTEAFF | TRBJ1-1 | few | TRBV30 | .
TGTGCCTGGAGTGTAGCTGGTCAGGGAAGGAAAACCTTC | CAWSVAGQGRKTF | TRBJ1-2 | . | TRBV30 | .
TGTGCCATCAGTGAGTCACCTAGCGGAGTGGGTGAGACCCAGTACTTC | CAISESPSGVGETQYF | TRBJ2-5 | many | TRBV10-3 | TRBD2
TGTGCCAGCAGCCAAGGACTAGCGGGAGATACGCAGTATTTT | CASSQGLAGDTQYF | TRBJ2-3 | few | TRBV14 | TRBD2
TGCGCCAGCAGCGGGGACTCAAGGAGCTCCTACGAGCAGTACTTC | CASSGDSRSSYEQYF | TRBJ2-7 | . | TRBV5-1 | .
TGTGCCAGCAGGCTGGCATGGGGGCGGACGAACACCGGGGAGCTGTTTTTT | CASRLAWGRTNTGELFF | TRBJ2-2 | few | TRBV27 | .
TGTGCCAGCCGGCGAACAGGGAGTTCACCCCTCCACTTT | CASRRTGSSPLHF | TRBJ1-6 | few | TRBV6-5 | .
TGCGCCAGCAGCAGGGAGGGGTACGAGCAGTACTTC | CASSREGYEQYF | TRBJ2-7 | . | TRBV5-1 | TRBD2
TGTGCCAGCCAACGGACGAACACTGAAGCTTTCTTT | CASQRTNTEAFF | TRBJ1-1 | . | TRBV6-5 | .
TGCAGCGTTGGATCTGGGGCCAACGTCCTGACTTTC | CSVGSGANVLTF | TRBJ2-6 | . | TRBV29-1 | .
TGTGCCAGCAGCCTCTTCTCGGGAGCTTTTCATGAGACCCAGTACTTC | CASSLFSGAFHETQYF | TRBJ2-5 | . | TRBV14 | .
TGTGCCAGCAGTTACTCGGAGGGAAGGAACACTGAAGCTTTCTTT | CASSYSEGRNTEAFF | TRBJ1-1 | . | TRBV6-5 | .
TGTGCCAGCAGTTACCTTACAGGGGGCCATGGCTACACCTTC | CASSYLTGGHGYTF | TRBJ1-2 | few | TRBV6-5 | TRBD1
TGTGCCAGCAGTGGACAGGGCAGCACAGATACGCAGTATTTT | CASSGQGSTDTQYF | TRBJ2-3 | . | TRBV6-1 | TRBD1
TGCAGTGCTTCCAGGGGCTACGAGCAGTACTTC | CSASRGYEQYF | TRBJ2-7 | . | TRBV20-1 | .
TGTGCCAGCAGCTTAGCGAGTGACAGGGGGCAGTTCTTC | CASSLASDRGQFF | TRBJ2-1 | . | TRBV7-9 | TRBD1
TGTGCCAGCAGCCCCTGGGTCCGCGCTAGCACAGATACGCAGTATTTT | CASSPWVRASTDTQYF | TRBJ2-3 | few | TRBV7-9 | .
TGCGCCAGCAGCCAAGATCCCAGCGGGGGAGTCACCGGGGAGCTGTTTTTT | CASSQDPSGGVTGELFF | TRBJ2-2 | . | TRBV4-1 | TRBD2
TGCAGCGGGGTGACAGGGACTTACTCCTACGAGCAGTACTTC | CSGVTGTYSYEQYF | TRBJ2-7 | . | TRBV29-1 | .
TGTGCCAGCAGCGTAAACCCTAGCGGCACAGATACGCAGTATTTT | CASSVNPSGTDTQYF | TRBJ2-3 | . | TRBV9 | .
TGTGCCAGCTCACCGGCCGCAGCCAGCGGCGAGCAGTTCTTC | CASSPAAASGEQFF | TRBJ2-1 | . | TRBV18 | .
TGTGCCAGCAGACCAGGGGGCAATGAGCAGTTCTTC | CASRPGGNEQFF | TRBJ2-1 | . | TRBV13 | TRBD1
TGTGCCAGTAGTTTTGGGGAGACCCAGTACTTC | CASSFGETQYF | TRBJ2-5 | . | TRBV19 | .
TGTGCCAGCTCACCGGTGGAGGCAGATACGCAGTATTTT | CASSPVEADTQYF | TRBJ2-3 | few | TRBV18 | .
TGTGCCAGCAGCCAATTTCCGACAGGGAGCACAGATACGCAGTATTTT | CASSQFPTGSTDTQYF | TRBJ2-3 | . | TRBV7-3 | TRBD1
TGTGCCACCAGCCCAATAGGACAGCCCCAGCATTTT | CATSPIGQPQHF | TRBJ1-5 | . | TRBV15 | .
TGCAGCGTTGCAGGATCCGAAGCTTTCTTT | CSVAGSEAFF | TRBJ1-1 | . | TRBV29-1 | .
TGCAGCGTTGCCCCAACGGGGGTAAGCACTGAAGCTTTCTTT | CSVAPTGVSTEAFF | TRBJ1-1 | few | TRBV29-1 | .
TGCAGCGTGGGGACGGGAAATCAGCCCCAGCATTTT | CSVGTGNQPQHF | TRBJ1-5 | few | TRBV29-1 | .
TGTGCCACCAGCAGAAAGGAGGTTTTCGCAGATACGCAGTATTTT | CATSRKEVFADTQYF | TRBJ2-3 | few | TRBV15 | .
TGTGCCAGCAGCTTAGCCCCTAGCGATGGAGGGCAGTTCTTC | CASSLAPSDGGQFF | TRBJ2-1 | . | TRBV7-2 | .
TGTGCCAGCAGCCCTATCTCCCGGGATACGCAGTATTTT | CASSPISRDTQYF | TRBJ2-3 | . | TRBV7-2 | .
TGCGCCAGCAACAAGGGTGACATCACAGATACGCAGTATTTT | CASNKGDITDTQYF | TRBJ2-3 | few | TRBV5-1 | .